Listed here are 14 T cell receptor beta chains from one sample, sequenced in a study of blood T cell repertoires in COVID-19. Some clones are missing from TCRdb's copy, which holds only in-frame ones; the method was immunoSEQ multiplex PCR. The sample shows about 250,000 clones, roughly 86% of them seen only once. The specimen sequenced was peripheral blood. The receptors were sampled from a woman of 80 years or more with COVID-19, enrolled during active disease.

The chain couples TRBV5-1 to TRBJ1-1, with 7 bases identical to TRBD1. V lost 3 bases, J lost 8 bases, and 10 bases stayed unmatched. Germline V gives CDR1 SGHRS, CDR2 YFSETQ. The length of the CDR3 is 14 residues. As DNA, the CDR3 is TGCGCCAGCAGCTCTACAGGGGTCTTAATCGAAGCTTTCTTT. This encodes CASSSTGVLIEAFF.

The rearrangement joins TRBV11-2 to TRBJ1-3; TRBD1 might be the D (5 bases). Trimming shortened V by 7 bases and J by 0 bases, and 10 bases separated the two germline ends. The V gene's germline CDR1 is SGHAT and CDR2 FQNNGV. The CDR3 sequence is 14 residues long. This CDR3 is CASTKRGSGNTIYF. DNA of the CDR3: TGTGCCAGCACCAAAAGGGGCTCTGGAAACACCATATATTTT.

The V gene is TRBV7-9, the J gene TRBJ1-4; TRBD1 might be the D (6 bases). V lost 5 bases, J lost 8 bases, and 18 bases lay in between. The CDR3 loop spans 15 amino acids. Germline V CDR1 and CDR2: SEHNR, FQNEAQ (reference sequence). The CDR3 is CASSLRDTSVEKLFF. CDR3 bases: TGTGCCAGCAGCCTTCGGGACACATCAGTGGAAAAACTGTTTTTT.

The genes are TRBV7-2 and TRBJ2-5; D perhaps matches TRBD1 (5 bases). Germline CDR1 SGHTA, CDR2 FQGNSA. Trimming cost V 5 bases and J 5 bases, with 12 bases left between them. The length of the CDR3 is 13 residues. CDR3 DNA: TGTGCCAGCAGCCCCGGCAGGGTGGAGACCCAGTACTTC. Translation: CASSPGRVETQYF.

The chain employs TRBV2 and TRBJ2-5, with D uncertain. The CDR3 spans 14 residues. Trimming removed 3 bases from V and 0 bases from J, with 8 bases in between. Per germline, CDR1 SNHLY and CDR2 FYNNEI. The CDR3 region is CASSDSRYQETQYF. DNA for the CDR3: TGTGCCAGCAGTGACTCTAGGTACCAAGAGACCCAGTACTTC.

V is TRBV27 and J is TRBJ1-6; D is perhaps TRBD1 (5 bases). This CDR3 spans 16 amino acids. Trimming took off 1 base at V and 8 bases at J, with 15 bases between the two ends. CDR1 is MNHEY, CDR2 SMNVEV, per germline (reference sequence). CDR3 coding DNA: TGTGCCAGCAGTTTATACTCCGGGACGGGGGATTCACCCCTCCACTTT. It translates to CASSLYSGTGDSPLHF.

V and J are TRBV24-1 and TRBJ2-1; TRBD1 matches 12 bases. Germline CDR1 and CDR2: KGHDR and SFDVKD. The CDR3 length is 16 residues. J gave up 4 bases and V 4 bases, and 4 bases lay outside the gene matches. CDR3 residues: CATSDTGQGAYNEQFF. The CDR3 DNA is TGTGCCACCAGTGACACGGGACAGGGGGCTTACAATGAGCAGTTCTTC.

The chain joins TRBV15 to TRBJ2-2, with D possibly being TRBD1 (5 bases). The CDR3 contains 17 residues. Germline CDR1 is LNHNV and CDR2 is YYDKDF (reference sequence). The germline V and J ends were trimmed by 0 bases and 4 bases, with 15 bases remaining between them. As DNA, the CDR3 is TGTGCCACCAGCAGAGACCGTTTTCAGGGAACCACCGGGGAGCTGTTTTTT. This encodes CATSRDRFQGTTGELFF.

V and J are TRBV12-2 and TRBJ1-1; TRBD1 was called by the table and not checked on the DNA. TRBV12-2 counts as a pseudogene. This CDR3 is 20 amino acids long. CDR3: CASRLEYIRGQEPMNTEAFF. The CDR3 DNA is TGTGCAAGTCGCCTTGAGTACATAAGGGGGCAGGAACCCATGAACACTGAAGCTTTCTTT.

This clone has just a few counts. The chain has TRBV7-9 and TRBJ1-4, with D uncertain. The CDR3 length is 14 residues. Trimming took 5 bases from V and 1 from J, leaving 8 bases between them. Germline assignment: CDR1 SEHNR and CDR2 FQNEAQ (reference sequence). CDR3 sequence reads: CASSVRLTNEKLFF. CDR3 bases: TGTGCCAGCAGCGTCCGGTTAACTAATGAAAAACTGTTTTTT.

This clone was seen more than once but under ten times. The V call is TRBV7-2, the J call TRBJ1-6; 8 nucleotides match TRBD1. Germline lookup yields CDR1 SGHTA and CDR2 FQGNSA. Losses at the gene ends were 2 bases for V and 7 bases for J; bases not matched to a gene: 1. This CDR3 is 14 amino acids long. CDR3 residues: CASSLRQGNSPLHF. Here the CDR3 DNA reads TGTGCCAGCAGCTTAAGACAGGGGAATTCACCCCTCCACTTT.

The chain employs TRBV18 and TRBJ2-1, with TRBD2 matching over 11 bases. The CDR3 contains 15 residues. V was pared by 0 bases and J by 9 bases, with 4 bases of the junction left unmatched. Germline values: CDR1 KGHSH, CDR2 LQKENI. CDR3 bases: TGTGCCAGCTCACCACCGCGACTAGCGGGGTCTGAGCAGTTCTTC. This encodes CASSPPRLAGSEQFF.

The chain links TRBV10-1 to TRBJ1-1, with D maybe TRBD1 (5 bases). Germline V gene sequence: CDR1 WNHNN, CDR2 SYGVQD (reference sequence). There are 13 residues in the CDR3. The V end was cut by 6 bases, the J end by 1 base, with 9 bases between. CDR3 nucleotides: TGCGCCAGCAGCCCGGACACGAACACTGAAGCTTTCTTT. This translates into CASSPDTNTEAFF.

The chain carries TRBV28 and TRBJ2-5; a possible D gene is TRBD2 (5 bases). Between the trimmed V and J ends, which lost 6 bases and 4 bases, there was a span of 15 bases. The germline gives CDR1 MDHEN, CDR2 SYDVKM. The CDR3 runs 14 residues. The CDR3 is CASRAGGLLETQYF. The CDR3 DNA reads TGTGCCAGCAGGGCAGGCGGGCTTTTAGAGACCCAGTACTTC.